Only a few counts were recorded for the clone carrying this T cell receptor beta chain. TCRdb's copy holds only in-frame clones and misses some; the assay was immunoSEQ multiplex PCR. The sample has 30,000 to 40,000 clones, 76% seen once. This CDR3 comprises 14 residues. V gave up 5 bases and J gave up 2 bases, with 11 bases separating them. Per germline, CDR1 MNHEY and CDR2 SMNVEV (reference sequence). Each patient experienced a relapse that followed autologous stem cell transplantation, and brentuximab vedotin exposure varied. This entry belongs to a study of PD-1 blockade in classical Hodgkin lymphoma.

The gene calls are TRBV27 and TRBJ2-3; D gene ambiguous. This specimen was peripheral blood mononuclear cells (PBMCs), taken before the second cycle of nivolumab. This clonotype was sampled from a human donor with classical Hodgkin lymphoma. The DNA for the CDR3 is TGTGCCAGCAGTCCGACGGGTTACACAGATACGCAGTATTTT. This encodes CASSPTGYTDTQYF.